Below, 29 T cell receptor beta chains from the same sample are listed, as sequenced in a study of early T cells in non-severe SARS-CoV-2 infection. TCRdb reprocessed the 5' RACE reads via MiXCR and lists one record per CDR3 protein. The repertoire includes 45,000 or so distinct CDR3 sequences, over 5% of them detected once, and over 10% sits in the top ten. Sequenced: whole blood. The receptors were sampled from an adult who was a healthcare worker with PCR-confirmed SARS-CoV-2 infection or an uninfected control (not recorded which).

This clonotype was observed many times. The chain combines TRBV6-4 with TRBJ2-1; 14 bases are shared with TRBD2. Losses at the gene ends were 0 bases for V and 8 bases for J; bases not matched to a gene: 0. The CDR3 spans 15 residues. From germline, CDR1 is MRHNA and CDR2 SNTAGT. CDR3 nucleotide sequence: TGTGCCAGCAGTGACTCGACTAGCGGGGGGGATGAGCAGTTCTTC. This translates into CASSDSTSGGDEQFF.

This clonotype was seen repeatedly, ten times or more. V gene TRBV12-3 or TRBV12-4 combines with J gene TRBJ1-6, with D unresolved. This CDR3 spans 14 amino acids. V was shortened by 2 bases and J by 9 bases, with 11 bases between the two germline ends. The DNA for the CDR3 is TGTGCCAGCAGTTTACAGTATGCAGGTTCACCCCTCCACTTT. Translation gives CASSLQYAGSPLHF.

This clonotype has only a few counts. This chain uses TRBV6-4 with TRBJ1-4, with D perhaps TRBD1 (5 bases). Trimming shortened V by 6 bases and J by 3 bases, and 11 bases separated the two germline ends. This CDR3 spans 14 amino acids. The germline CDR1 and CDR2 sequences are MRHNA and SNTAGT. The CDR3 sequence: CASSPGGANEKLFF. The CDR3 nucleotides are TGTGCCAGCAGCCCCGGGGGGGCTAATGAAAAACTGTTTTTT.

This clonotype has at least ten counts. This chain uses TRBV29-1 with TRBJ2-4; a weak D match, TRBD2 (5 bases). V was clipped by 3 bases and J by 5 bases, with 11 bases between them. The germline CDR1 and CDR2 sequences are SQVTM and ANQGSEA. The CDR3 runs to 13 residues. CDR3: CSVDEGIQNIQYF. Written as DNA, the CDR3 is TGCAGCGTTGACGAGGGAATCCAAAACATTCAGTACTTC.

This clonotype was observed a few times. The rearrangement joins TRBV12-3 or TRBV12-4 to TRBJ1-2; D is perhaps TRBD1 (6 bases). V shed 5 bases and J shed 0 bases, with 7 bases lying between them. The CDR3 contains 13 residues. CDR3 region: CASSTGPNYGYTF. The CDR3 bases are TGTGCCAGCAGTACAGGGCCTAACTATGGCTACACCTTC.

This clonotype was found many times. The chain is built from TRBV4-1 and TRBJ2-1; 8 positions match TRBD2. Germline assignment: CDR1 MGHRA and CDR2 YSYEKL. J lost 5 bases, V lost 2 bases, and 5 bases had no gene match. The CDR3 sequence is 15 residues long. As DNA, the CDR3 is TGCGCCAGCAGCCAACAACTAGCGGCTCACAATGAGCAGTTCTTC. Translation gives CASSQQLAAHNEQFF.

This clonotype was counted at least ten times. The junction and the germline gene differ at one end; a read error may be behind it. CDR3: CASHQGTAQNF. CDR3 sequence (DNA): TGTGCCAGTCACCAAGGGACAGCCCAAAATTTT. The V and J genes are TRBV28 and TRBJ2-3; 7 nucleotides line up with TRBD1. Germline CDR1 is MDHEN and CDR2 is SYDVKM. The CDR3 length is 11 residues.

This clonotype was seen a few times. V usage is TRBV10-3 and J usage is TRBJ2-5; 11 bases agree with TRBD2. The ends lost 8 bases at V and 4 bases at J; junction bases unmatched: 6. Germline V CDR1 and CDR2: ENHRY, SYGVKD. The CDR3 loop spans 14 amino acids. CDR3 DNA: TGTGCCATCTATAGCGGGGGGGCGTCAGAGACCCAGTACTTC. Its protein is CAIYSGGASETQYF.

This chain links TRBV11-2 with TRBJ2-7, with TRBD1 identical over 7 bases. With V trimmed by 5 bases and J by 2 bases, 12 bases remained unmatched. CDR1 is SGHAT and CDR2 is FQNNGV in the germline V gene. The CDR3 runs 16 residues. The DNA of the CDR3 is TGTGCCAGCAGCCCGATCAAACGGACAGGCGCCTACGAGCAGTACTTC. Translation gives CASSPIKRTGAYEQYF.

Only a few counts were recorded for this clonotype. The genes are TRBV7-2 and TRBJ2-2; 7 bases line up with TRBD1. V was pared by 1 base and J by 7 bases, with 0 bases of the junction left unmatched. Germline values: CDR1 SGHTA, CDR2 FQGNSA. The CDR3 contains 13 residues. The CDR3 loop is CASSLGTGGELFF. CDR3 nucleotide sequence: TGTGCCAGCAGCTTAGGGACAGGCGGGGAGCTGTTTTTT.

This clonotype was seen ten or more times. This chain connects TRBV4-2 to TRBJ2-1, with 10 positions matching TRBD2. The CDR3 is 16 amino acids. J gave up 8 bases and V 3 bases, and 10 bases lay outside the gene matches. CDR1 is LGHNA, CDR2 YNFKEQ, per germline. The CDR3 DNA sequence: TGTGCCAGCAGCCAGCCAGCGGGGGGGCGACGAGATGAGCAGTTCTTC. This encodes CASSQPAGGRRDEQFF.

This clonotype has at least ten counts. V usage is TRBV11-3 and J usage is TRBJ2-1, with D perhaps TRBD1 or TRBD2 (5 bases each). With 2 bases removed from V and 7 bases from J, the gap between germline ends came to 12 bases. CDR1 is SGHNT and CDR2 is YENEEA in the germline V gene. This CDR3 spans 14 amino acids. CDR3 nucleotides: TGTGCCAGCAGCTTACGAGGGGCGAGTAATGAGCAGTTCTTC. This codes for CASSLRGASNEQFF.

This clonotype was detected a few times. Mismatch with germline at one junction end may stem from a read error. This chain connects TRBV5-1 to TRBJ2-4; the match to TRBD1 covers 11 bases. The length of the CDR3 is 12 residues. Germline CDR1 reads SGHRS; CDR2 reads YFSETQ. The CDR3 sequence: CASSRGQGDENF. CDR3 bases: TGCGCCAGCAGCCGGGGACAGGGGGACGAAAACTTC.

Ten or more counts support this clonotype. This chain links TRBV6-6 with TRBJ2-3; D gene uncertain. Germline V gene sequence: CDR1 MNHNY, CDR2 SVGAGI (reference sequence). V shed 6 bases and J shed 0 bases, with 19 bases lying between them. This CDR3 contains 17 residues. The CDR3 loop reads CASSPDPPLYSTDTQYF. CDR3 coding DNA: TGTGCCAGCAGCCCCGATCCTCCGCTATACAGCACAGATACGCAGTATTTT.

At least ten counts were recorded for this clonotype. The chain is built from TRBV27 and TRBJ2-7; D ambiguous. Trimming cost V 5 bases and J 3 bases, with 8 bases left between them. The germline CDR1 and CDR2 sequences are MNHEY and SMNVEV (reference sequence). This CDR3 comprises 12 residues. For the CDR3, the DNA is TGTGCCAGCAGTCCCGACGGCTACGAGCAGTACTTC. It specifies CASSPDGYEQYF.

In this sample, this clonotype turned up many times. The chain joins TRBV5-1 to TRBJ1-1; D gene ambiguous. V was trimmed by 1 base and J by 4 bases, leaving 5 bases between them. CDR1 and CDR2 from the germline V gene are SGHRS and YFSETQ. CDR3 length: 12 amino acids. DNA for the CDR3: TGCGCCAGCAGCTTGCCGGGCACTGAAGCTTTCTTT. As protein: CASSLPGTEAFF.

At least ten counts were recorded for this clonotype. The J gene is TRBJ2-6, the V gene TRBV3-1; TRBD1 agrees at 9 bases. CDR3 length: 19 residues. V trimming: 1 base; J trimming: 3 bases; junction bases outside the gene matches: 10. Germline CDR1 and CDR2: LGHDT and YNNKEL (reference sequence). CDR3 loop: CASSQGDREPSVGANVLTF. The CDR3 DNA sequence: TGTGCCAGCAGCCAAGGGGACAGGGAACCCTCTGTTGGGGCCAACGTCCTGACTTTC. The variable domain in full, completed from reference TRBV3-1 and TRBJ2-6, reads DTAVSQTPKYLVTQMGNDKSIKCEQNLGHDTMYWYKQDSKKFLKIMFSYNNKELIINETVPNRFSPKSPDKAHLNLHINSLELGDSAVYFCASSQGDREPSVGANVLTFGAGSRLTVL.

This clonotype appeared many times. V gene TRBV6-6 combines with J gene TRBJ1-2; 8 bases line up with TRBD1. The J segment lost 8 bases and the V segment lost 7 bases, leaving 12 bases of the junction unmatched. The CDR3 covers 14 residues. The V gene's germline CDR1 is MNHNY and CDR2 SVGAGI (reference sequence). Written as DNA, the CDR3 is TGTGCCAGCAACGTATTGGACAGGGCTGAGGGCTACACCTTC. This translates into CASNVLDRAEGYTF.

This clonotype was observed many times. CDR3 sequence (DNA): TGTGCCAGCAGTGAGGACTCTGGGGCCAACGTCCTGACTTTC. Residues: CASSEDSGANVLTF. The chain is built from TRBV6-4 and TRBJ2-6; D is uncertain. V was pared by 3 bases and J by 0 bases, with 3 bases between. CDR1 MRHNA and CDR2 SNTAGT come from the germline V gene. The CDR3 consists of 14 residues.

The chain combines TRBV19 with TRBJ2-4, with 9 bases identical to TRBD1. V lost 7 bases, J lost 6 bases, and 4 bases stayed unmatched. Germline lookup yields CDR1 LNHDA and CDR2 SQIVND (reference sequence). The CDR3 contains 13 residues. CDR3 DNA: TGTGCCAGTACGCGGACAGGGGCAAACATTCAGTACTTC. Translating it yields CASTRTGANIQYF.

The chain joins TRBV6-5 to TRBJ2-5, with D possibly TRBD2 on 6 matching bases. The CDR3 sequence is 16 residues long. Trimming cost V 0 bases and J 2 bases, with 13 bases left between them. The V gene's germline CDR1 is MNHEY and CDR2 SVGAGI. The CDR3 nucleotides are TGTGCCAGCAGTTACTCGATAGCGGAGACGCAAGAGACCCAGTACTTC. Translation gives CASSYSIAETQETQYF.

The sample holds many counts of this clonotype. The chain joins TRBV6-1 to TRBJ2-7; 7 bases fit TRBD1. The germline CDR1 and CDR2 sequences are MNHNS and SASEGT. The ends lost 8 bases at V and 4 bases at J; junction bases unmatched: 11. This CDR3 has 14 residues. CDR3 DNA: TGTGCCAGCTTTTCCGGACAGGTCAGATACGAGCAGTACTTC. As protein: CASFSGQVRYEQYF.

Ten or more counts support this clonotype. The rearrangement joins TRBV7-2 to TRBJ2-1; 9 bases align to TRBD1. The CDR3 extends over 14 amino acids. The ends lost 4 bases at V and 12 bases at J; junction bases unmatched: 10. Germline V gene sequence: CDR1 SGHTA, CDR2 FQGNSA. This CDR3 is CASSWPGTGSGQFF. CDR3 nucleotide sequence: TGTGCCAGCAGCTGGCCCGGGACAGGGAGTGGGCAGTTCTTC.

This clonotype occurred a few times. The chain employs TRBV10-3 and TRBJ1-2, with D possibly matching TRBD1 (5 bases). The CDR3 is 19 residues long. V was trimmed by 0 bases and J by 0 bases, leaving 20 bases between them. The germline V gene encodes CDR1 ENHRY and CDR2 SYGVKD. CDR3 in DNA: TGTGCCATCAGTGAGTCTTCAGGGACGGGCCAAAATTCTAACTATGGCTACACCTTC. Translated, it gives CAISESSGTGQNSNYGYTF.

The chain recombines TRBV9 with TRBJ2-7; the D gene is possibly TRBD2 (5 bases). Germline CDR1 SGDLS, CDR2 YYNGEE. The CDR3 sequence is 14 residues long. Trimming stripped 3 bases from V and 4 bases from J, with 14 bases between. As DNA, the CDR3 is TGTGCCAGCAGCGAGGAGGATGTGGGTTACGAGCAGTACTTC. As protein: CASSEEDVGYEQYF.

This clonotype was observed at least ten times. This chain uses TRBV7-9 with TRBJ2-3; D uncertain. Between the trimmed V and J ends, which lost 1 base and 10 bases, there was a span of 9 bases. Germline V lookup: CDR1 SEHNR, CDR2 FQNEAQ (reference sequence). The CDR3 is 12 amino acids. The chain's CDR3 is CASSLGSQAQYF. Written as DNA, the CDR3 is TGTGCCAGCAGCTTAGGCAGCCAGGCGCAGTATTTT. Using reference TRBV7-9 and TRBJ2-3 for the parts outside the CDR3, the full variable domain is DTGVSQNPRHKITKRGQNVTFRCDPISEHNRLYWYRQTLGQGPEFLTYFQNEAQLEKSRLLSDRFSAERPKGSFSTLEIQRTEQGDSAMYLCASSLGSQAQYFGPGTRLTVL.

This clonotype occurred many times. The V gene is TRBV15, the J gene TRBJ2-2; no clear D. Trimming took 1 base from V and 4 from J, leaving 10 bases between them. This CDR3 is 15 amino acids long. Germline V gives CDR1 LNHNV, CDR2 YYDKDF (reference sequence). CDR3 DNA sequence: TGTGCCACCAGCAGAGTTAGGGATGGCACCGGGGAGCTGTTTTTT. Its translation: CATSRVRDGTGELFF.

This clonotype turned up a few times. The chain carries TRBV6-6 and TRBJ1-1, with unresolved D. The germline gives CDR1 MNHNY, CDR2 SVGAGI (reference sequence). Trimming left V 4 bases short and J 1 base short, with 4 bases between. The CDR3 covers 12 residues. CDR3 in DNA: TGTGCCAGCAGTTCGCAGAACACTGAAGCTTTCTTT. Translating gives CASSSQNTEAFF.

This clonotype was observed a handful of times. The chain combines TRBV20-1 with TRBJ2-7; 7 nucleotides align to TRBD1. The V segment lost 3 bases and the J segment 5 bases; nucleotides outside the gene matches: 10. Germline V gene sequence: CDR1 DFQATT, CDR2 SNEGSKA (reference sequence). The CDR3 has 14 amino acids. The CDR3 region has the DNA TGCAGTGCTAGTTACTGGGCCAGGGGGAACGAGCAGTACTTC. It is translated as CSASYWARGNEQYF.